Sequencing of this TCR beta chain was carried out in a study of spatial heterogeneity in lung cancer. Study-wide results and limits: Mutation tallies in tumors tracked expanded intratumoral alpha and beta TCR counts.

Time point denoted: sample taken at primary tumor resection. In TCRdb, the 5' RACE reads were re-called with MiXCR into one record per CDR3 protein. The data hold about 4,500 distinct CDR3 sequences, with approximately 7% observed a single time. This clonotype was counted ten times or more. Antigen specificity is unknown. This CDR3 spans 15 amino acids. V was trimmed by 8 bases and J by 6 bases, leaving 19 bases between them. The V gene's germline CDR1 is SNHLY and CDR2 FYNNEI. This sequence was found in a male donor with early-stage non-small cell lung cancer. The sequenced sample was lung tumor tissue, obtained at surgery. This chain links TRBV2 with TRBJ2-2; D may be TRBD1 (7 bases). The CDR3 coding sequence is TGTGCCAGCCAAAGGGGGCAGGGGAGGCCCGGGGAGCTGTTTTTT. It specifies CASQRGQGRPGELFF.